This passage covers 13 T cell receptor beta chains from one sample sequenced in a study of shared clonotypes between healthy human individuals. TCRdb's table, derived via immunoSEQ multiplex PCR, lists solely in-frame clones and lacks some. The sample shows some 2,400,000 clones, 90% to 97% of them seen only once. The sequenced material came from naive CD4+ T cells sorted from blood. The sample's subset: CD45RA+ positively selected. The receptors shown here come from a man between 18 and 29 years old in good health.

V usage is TRBV29-1 and J usage is TRBJ2-3; D is ambiguous. This CDR3 region has 11 residues. Trimming shortened V by 7 bases and J by 1 base, and 6 bases separated the two germline ends. CDR1 is SQVTM, CDR2 ANQGSEA, per germline. The CDR3 here is CSGAGTDTQYF. The CDR3 DNA follows: TGCAGCGGGGCGGGCACAGATACGCAGTATTTT.

This clone was detected once. V and J are TRBV11-2 and TRBJ1-6, with a possible D match to TRBD1 (5 bases). From germline, CDR1 is SGHAT and CDR2 FQNNGV. Trimming cost V 5 bases and J 6 bases, with 14 bases left between them. This CDR3 region has 15 residues. CDR3 protein: CASSPFRVGNSPLHF. For the CDR3, the DNA is TGTGCCAGCAGCCCGTTCAGGGTTGGTAATTCACCCCTCCACTTT.

V gene TRBV5-1 combines with J gene TRBJ2-3; the match to TRBD2 covers 9 bases. The J segment lost 6 bases and the V segment lost 0 bases, leaving 8 bases of the junction unmatched. Germline values: CDR1 SGHRS, CDR2 YFSETQ. CDR3 length: 16 residues. The CDR3 here is CASSLGLAVEADTQYF. CDR3 DNA: TGCGCCAGCAGCTTGGGACTAGCGGTGGAGGCGGATACGCAGTATTTT.

The CDR3 DNA reads as TGTGCCAGCTCACCACTCGGCTCCTACAATGAGCAGTTCTTC. It translates to CASSPLGSYNEQFF. This rearrangement joins TRBV18 to TRBJ2-1; no reliable D call. CDR3 length: 14 residues. Germline CDR1 reads KGHSH; CDR2 reads LQKENI. V was trimmed by 1 base and J by 0 bases, leaving 4 bases between them.

The chain is built from TRBV11-2 and TRBJ1-6; tentative D call: TRBD1 (6 bases). The length of the CDR3 is 14 residues. CDR1 SGHAT and CDR2 FQNNGV come from the germline V gene. V dropped 7 bases and J dropped 7 bases, with 14 bases sitting between them. The CDR3 DNA sequence: TGTGCCAGCACCCTAAATAGGGGGAATTCACCCCTCCACTTT. Translating it yields CASTLNRGNSPLHF.

This chain connects TRBV6-5 to TRBJ1-4; D is ambiguous. The length of the CDR3 is 14 residues. The V end lost 1 base, the J end lost 4 bases, and 7 bases lay between the germline ends. Germline V gene sequence: CDR1 MNHEY, CDR2 SVGAGI. The CDR3 DNA sequence: TGTGCCAGCAGTTACTGGCGTTTTAATGAAAAACTGTTTTTT. It translates to CASSYWRFNEKLFF.

The CDR3 region has the DNA TGTGCCAGCAGCTTAGCTATGAATTCACCCCTCCACTTT. This codes for CASSLAMNSPLHF. The chain has TRBV7-2 and TRBJ1-6; D ambiguous. The V gene's germline CDR1 is SGHTA and CDR2 FQGNSA. V was cut by 0 bases and J by 7 bases, with 4 bases left in between. The CDR3 contains 13 residues.

As regards this clone: Other DNA sequences within the sample encode an identical CDR3. The CDR3 region has the DNA TGTGCCAGCAGCCTCGCCTGGAATGAGCAGTTCTTC. Translating it yields CASSLAWNEQFF. V usage is TRBV7-2 and J usage is TRBJ2-1; D is uncertain. V gave up 5 bases and J gave up 7 bases, with 9 bases separating them. The CDR3 runs 12 residues. Germline lookup yields CDR1 SGHTA and CDR2 FQGNSA.

Concerning this clone itself: The sample contains more than one DNA sequence encoding this CDR3. The chain carries TRBV5-1 and TRBJ2-2; D is unclear. The CDR3 runs to 15 residues. Germline CDR1 is SGHRS and CDR2 is YFSETQ. V lost 2 bases and J lost 0, with 8 bases in between. This CDR3 reads CASSFAGPNTGELFF. For the CDR3, the DNA is TGCGCCAGCAGCTTTGCAGGTCCGAACACCGGGGAGCTGTTTTTT.

The chain recombines TRBV29-1 with TRBJ2-3; 10 bases line up with TRBD1. Looked up from germline, CDR1 is SQVTM and CDR2 is ANQGSEA. This CDR3 is built from 14 residues. Trimming at V came to 7 bases and at J to 4 bases, leaving 8 bases not matched to a gene. Written as DNA, the CDR3 is TGCAGCGCTGACCCGGGACAGGGGCCAGATACGCAGTATTTT. Translation gives CSADPGQGPDTQYF.

Comments on this clone: Relative to the germline gene, one junction end is altered; a read error may explain this. This chain links TRBV5-1 with TRBJ1-1; TRBD1 might be the D (5 bases). Germline assignment: CDR1 SGHRS and CDR2 YFSETQ. CDR3 size: 13 residues. For the CDR3, the DNA is TGCGCCAGCAGCTTGCGTAGCGGGGGGAAGTTTGTCTTT. It is translated as CASSLRSGGKFVF.

The rearrangement joins TRBV7-2 to TRBJ2-7, with 11 bases aligning to TRBD2. The CDR3 spans 13 residues. Germline V gives CDR1 SGHTA, CDR2 FQGNSA. Losses at the gene ends were 8 bases for V and 6 bases for J; bases not matched to a gene: 6. The CDR3 protein is CASATSGAGEQYF. The CDR3 DNA reads TGTGCCAGCGCGACTAGCGGGGCTGGCGAGCAGTACTTC.

Turning to this clone: This specimen includes other DNA sequences encoding the same CDR3. This chain connects TRBV5-1 to TRBJ2-1; TRBD2 might be the D (6 bases). Deletions cut 0 bases from V and 7 bases from J, with 8 bases between. CDR3 length equals 13 residues. The germline CDR1 and CDR2 sequences are SGHRS and YFSETQ. Written as DNA, the CDR3 is TGCGCCAGCAGCTTGGTGGCGGGGAATGAGCAGTTCTTC. This translates into CASSLVAGNEQFF. The complete variable domain, with remaining parts taken from reference TRBV5-1 and TRBJ2-1, reads KAGVTQTPRYLIKTRGQQVTLSCSPISGHRSVSWYQQTPGQGLQFLFEYFSETQRNKGNFPGRFSGRQFSNSRSEMNVSTLELGDSALYLCASSLVAGNEQFFGPGTRLTVL.